The rows below give T cell receptor beta chains drawn from one sample of a study of early stage breast cancer tumors. The assay was immunoSEQ multiplex PCR, and TCRdb's table has in-frame clones only and misses some. Here the sample spans tens of thousands of clones, more than 60% being singletons. Sequencing used blood. Every receptor here comes from a person aged 55-75 years with breast cancer. Each CDR3 is given with its conserved first and last residue. D genes are given only for firm matches. Clone size is not always given. Where it is, it says once, few, many or a class for expanded clones.

clone_size: -; v_call: TRBV30; d_call: TRBD1; j_call: TRBJ2-7; cdr3_aa: CAWSPGTVTYEQYF; cdr3_nt: TGTGCCTGGAGTCCCGGGACAGTGACCTACGAGCAGTACTTC
clone_size: once; v_call: TRBV10-2; d_call: -; j_call: TRBJ1-6; cdr3_aa: CASSEMGAYNSPLHF; cdr3_nt: TGCGCCAGCAGTGAGATGGGGGCCTATAATTCACCCCTCCACTTT
clone_size: -; v_call: TRBV4-2; d_call: -; j_call: TRBJ1-4; cdr3_aa: CASSQARGEGNEKLFF; cdr3_nt: TGTGCCAGCAGCCAAGCTAGGGGGGAAGGTAATGAAAAACTGTTTTTT
clone_size: -; v_call: TRBV5-1; d_call: -; j_call: TRBJ2-1; cdr3_aa: CASREKGGVVDEQFF; cdr3_nt: TGCGCCAGCAGGGAGAAAGGGGGAGTAGTCGATGAGCAGTTCTTC
clone_size: -; v_call: TRBV7-9; d_call: -; j_call: TRBJ1-5; cdr3_aa: CASSQAPSNQPQHF; cdr3_nt: TGTGCCAGCAGCCAGGCCCCTAGCAATCAGCCCCAGCATTTT
clone_size: -; v_call: TRBV29-1; d_call: TRBD2; j_call: TRBJ2-3; cdr3_aa: CSVSGGGTDTQYF; cdr3_nt: TGCAGCGTGAGCGGGGGGGGCACAGATACGCAGTATTTT
clone_size: -; v_call: TRBV28; d_call: -; j_call: TRBJ2-2; cdr3_aa: CASSPTEGPNTGELFF; cdr3_nt: TGTGCCAGCAGTCCCACGGAGGGCCCGAACACCGGGGAGCTGTTTTTT
clone_size: -; v_call: TRBV6-5; d_call: TRBD1; j_call: TRBJ1-4; cdr3_aa: CASSGRTGVGEKLFF; cdr3_nt: TGTGCCAGCAGTGGCCGGACAGGGGTAGGGGAAAAACTGTTTTTT
clone_size: -; v_call: TRBV11-3; d_call: -; j_call: TRBJ2-5; cdr3_aa: CASSRLRTGTQYF; cdr3_nt: TGTGCCAGCAGTCGACTCAGAACCGGGACCCAGTACTTC
clone_size: -; v_call: TRBV7-3; d_call: TRBD1; j_call: TRBJ2-1; cdr3_aa: CASSLGQGSYNEQFF; cdr3_nt: TGTGCCAGCAGCTTAGGACAGGGGTCCTACAATGAGCAGTTCTTC
clone_size: few; v_call: TRBV18; d_call: -; j_call: TRBJ1-5; cdr3_aa: CASSPSVPSNQPQHF; cdr3_nt: TGTGCCAGCTCACCATCAGTCCCGAGCAATCAGCCCCAGCATTTT
clone_size: -; v_call: TRBV28; d_call: TRBD1; j_call: TRBJ1-5; cdr3_aa: CASRGGQGNQPQHF; cdr3_nt: TGTGCCAGCAGAGGGGGACAGGGGAATCAGCCCCAGCATTTT
clone_size: -; v_call: TRBV28; d_call: -; j_call: TRBJ1-1; cdr3_aa: CASSSPGPKGTEAFF; cdr3_nt: TGTGCCAGCAGTTCGCCGGGTCCCAAGGGGACTGAAGCTTTCTTT
clone_size: -; v_call: TRBV18; d_call: -; j_call: TRBJ2-1; cdr3_aa: CASSDASLGYNEQFF; cdr3_nt: TGTGCCAGCTCAGATGCCAGCTTGGGCTACAATGAGCAGTTCTTC
clone_size: -; v_call: TRBV10-3; d_call: -; j_call: TRBJ2-3; cdr3_aa: CAINTASTDTQYF; cdr3_nt: TGTGCCATCAATACAGCTAGCACAGATACGCAGTATTTT
clone_size: -; v_call: TRBV28; d_call: -; j_call: TRBJ1-1; cdr3_aa: CASSPSYNTEAFF; cdr3_nt: TGTGCCAGCAGCCCCTCGTACAACACTGAAGCTTTCTTT
clone_size: -; v_call: TRBV6-5; d_call: -; j_call: TRBJ2-5; cdr3_aa: CASSTEGRGVTQYF; cdr3_nt: TGTGCCAGCAGTACCGAGGGGCGAGGAGTGACCCAGTACTTC
clone_size: -; v_call: TRBV28; d_call: TRBD2; j_call: TRBJ2-7; cdr3_aa: CASKGVAGDSYEQYF; cdr3_nt: TGTGCCAGCAAAGGAGTAGCGGGGGACTCCTACGAGCAGTACTTC
clone_size: once; v_call: TRBV5-1; d_call: TRBD2; j_call: TRBJ2-1; cdr3_aa: CASSFTGTSDNEQFF; cdr3_nt: TGCGCCAGCAGCTTCACCGGGACTAGCGACAATGAGCAGTTCTTC
clone_size: -; v_call: TRBV6-1; d_call: -; j_call: TRBJ1-1; cdr3_aa: CASSPISGVNTEAFF; cdr3_nt: TGTGCCAGCAGTCCCATCTCGGGGGTGAACACTGAAGCTTTCTTT
clone_size: -; v_call: TRBV10-3; d_call: TRBD2; j_call: TRBJ2-5; cdr3_aa: CAIMGSGGSQETQYF; cdr3_nt: TGTGCCATCATGGGTAGCGGGGGGAGCCAAGAGACCCAGTACTTC
clone_size: -; v_call: TRBV19; d_call: -; j_call: TRBJ1-1; cdr3_aa: CASSVTGNTEAFF; cdr3_nt: TGTGCCAGTAGTGTTACGGGGAACACTGAAGCTTTCTTT
clone_size: -; v_call: TRBV19; d_call: TRBD1; j_call: TRBJ2-7; cdr3_aa: CASSVLGQARSYEQYF; cdr3_nt: TGTGCCAGTAGTGTCCTAGGACAGGCGCGCTCCTACGAGCAGTACTTC
clone_size: -; v_call: TRBV6-1; d_call: -; j_call: TRBJ1-1; cdr3_aa: CASSDQVNTEAFF; cdr3_nt: TGTGCCAGCAGTGACCAGGTAAACACTGAAGCTTTCTTT
clone_size: -; v_call: TRBV29-1; d_call: -; j_call: TRBJ2-3; cdr3_aa: CSVVGGVVDQGYTDTQYF; cdr3_nt: TGCAGCGTTGTAGGGGGAGTGGTCGACCAGGGATACACAGATACGCAGTATTTT
clone_size: -; v_call: TRBV18; d_call: -; j_call: TRBJ1-5; cdr3_aa: CASSPTNRPQHF; cdr3_nt: TGTGCCAGCTCACCTACAAATCGGCCCCAGCATTTT
clone_size: -; v_call: TRBV19; d_call: -; j_call: TRBJ1-5; cdr3_aa: CASSIGLQPQHF; cdr3_nt: TGTGCCAGTAGTATAGGCCTCCAGCCCCAGCATTTT
clone_size: -; v_call: TRBV6-1; d_call: TRBD1; j_call: TRBJ2-7; cdr3_aa: CASRNRGHIYEQYF; cdr3_nt: TGTGCCAGCAGAAACAGGGGTCACATCTACGAGCAGTACTTC
clone_size: once; v_call: TRBV27; d_call: -; j_call: TRBJ1-2; cdr3_aa: CASSLSGGLSYTF; cdr3_nt: TGTGCCAGCAGTTTATCGGGGGGGCTGAGCTACACCTTC
clone_size: -; v_call: TRBV7-2; d_call: TRBD2; j_call: TRBJ2-7; cdr3_aa: CASSFTSGYEQYF; cdr3_nt: TGTGCCAGCAGTTTTACTAGCGGGTACGAGCAGTACTTC
clone_size: -; v_call: TRBV6-6; d_call: TRBD1; j_call: TRBJ2-7; cdr3_aa: CASSYGDRGTYEQYF; cdr3_nt: TGTGCCAGCAGTTACGGGGACAGGGGTACCTACGAGCAGTACTTC
clone_size: -; v_call: TRBV5-4; d_call: -; j_call: TRBJ2-1; cdr3_aa: CASSYTQSSYNEQFF; cdr3_nt: TGTGCCAGCAGCTATACTCAGTCCTCCTACAATGAGCAGTTCTTC
clone_size: -; v_call: TRBV28; d_call: TRBD1; j_call: TRBJ1-1; cdr3_aa: CASRSTGFTEAFF; cdr3_nt: TGTGCCAGCAGATCGACAGGGTTCACTGAAGCTTTCTTT
clone_size: -; v_call: TRBV18; d_call: -; j_call: TRBJ2-7; cdr3_aa: CASSPGGSHEQYF; cdr3_nt: TGTGCCAGCTCACCTGGAGGGAGCCACGAGCAGTACTTC
clone_size: -; v_call: TRBV20-1; d_call: -; j_call: TRBJ2-7; cdr3_aa: CSVGGTYEQYF; cdr3_nt: TGCAGTGTCGGGGGAACCTACGAGCAGTACTTC
clone_size: -; v_call: TRBV6-1; d_call: -; j_call: TRBJ2-1; cdr3_aa: CASSVSNSPPGFF; cdr3_nt: TGTGCCAGCAGTGTTTCTAACAGTCCTCCGGGGTTCTTC
clone_size: -; v_call: TRBV7-2; d_call: TRBD1; j_call: TRBJ1-5; cdr3_aa: CASSSTGQPQHF; cdr3_nt: TGTGCCAGCAGCTCGACAGGGCAGCCCCAGCATTTT
clone_size: -; v_call: TRBV5-6; d_call: -; j_call: TRBJ1-4; cdr3_aa: CASSLAFGEKLFF; cdr3_nt: TGTGCCAGCAGCTTGGCCTTTGGGGAAAAACTGTTTTTT
clone_size: -; v_call: TRBV27; d_call: TRBD2; j_call: TRBJ2-2; cdr3_aa: CASSPGGTSGRSSGELFF; cdr3_nt: TGTGCCAGCAGCCCCGGTGGGACTAGCGGGAGATCGAGCGGGGAGCTGTTTTTT
clone_size: -; v_call: TRBV6-6; d_call: -; j_call: TRBJ1-2; cdr3_aa: CASSYRAIYGYTF; cdr3_nt: TGTGCCAGCAGTTATAGGGCTATCTATGGCTACACCTTC
clone_size: few; v_call: TRBV9; d_call: -; j_call: TRBJ1-2; cdr3_aa: CASSVYGYTF; cdr3_nt: TGTGCCAGCAGCGTATATGGCTACACCTTC
clone_size: -; v_call: TRBV2; d_call: -; j_call: TRBJ2-5; cdr3_aa: CASSEGRGQETQYF; cdr3_nt: TGTGCCAGCAGTGAAGGCAGGGGCCAAGAGACCCAGTACTTC
clone_size: once; v_call: TRBV9; d_call: -; j_call: TRBJ2-5; cdr3_aa: CASSVGRRQETQYF; cdr3_nt: TGTGCCAGCAGCGTAGGACGTAGGCAAGAGACCCAGTACTTC
clone_size: once; v_call: TRBV18; d_call: TRBD1; j_call: TRBJ1-1; cdr3_aa: CASSRGQDTEAFF; cdr3_nt: TGTGCCAGCTCACGGGGACAGGACACTGAAGCTTTCTTT
clone_size: -; v_call: TRBV18; d_call: -; j_call: TRBJ2-2; cdr3_aa: CASSSLRSNTGELFF; cdr3_nt: TGTGCCAGCTCATCCCTGCGGAGTAACACCGGGGAGCTGTTTTTT
clone_size: few; v_call: TRBV19; d_call: -; j_call: TRBJ2-6; cdr3_aa: CASTGGDGANVLTF; cdr3_nt: TGTGCCAGCACCGGGGGAGATGGGGCCAACGTCCTGACTTTC
clone_size: -; v_call: TRBV2; d_call: TRBD1; j_call: TRBJ2-1; cdr3_aa: CASRWQGVVDEQFF; cdr3_nt: TGTGCCAGCAGGTGGCAGGGGGTAGTCGATGAGCAGTTCTTC
clone_size: few; v_call: TRBV28; d_call: -; j_call: TRBJ1-2; cdr3_aa: CASRDSGYTF; cdr3_nt: TGTGCCAGCAGGGATAGTGGCTACACCTTC
clone_size: -; v_call: TRBV28; d_call: -; j_call: TRBJ2-1; cdr3_aa: CASLGRGSSYNEQFF; cdr3_nt: TGTGCCAGCTTGGGTAGGGGGAGCTCCTACAATGAGCAGTTCTTC
clone_size: few; v_call: TRBV7-8; d_call: -; j_call: TRBJ1-6; cdr3_aa: CASSPRRDNSPLHF; cdr3_nt: TGTGCCAGCAGCCCCCGACGAGATAATTCACCCCTCCACTTT
clone_size: -; v_call: TRBV28; d_call: -; j_call: TRBJ1-2; cdr3_aa: CASTDSLNYGYTF; cdr3_nt: TGTGCCAGCACAGACAGCCTGAACTATGGCTACACCTTC
clone_size: -; v_call: TRBV19; d_call: -; j_call: TRBJ2-2; cdr3_aa: CASNPNGRGNYGELFF; cdr3_nt: TGTGCCAGTAACCCTAATGGAAGGGGGAATTACGGGGAGCTGTTTTTT
clone_size: -; v_call: TRBV5-6; d_call: -; j_call: TRBJ2-1; cdr3_aa: CASSLGMRVDRDNEQFF; cdr3_nt: TGTGCCAGCAGCTTGGGTATGCGTGTTGATCGGGACAATGAGCAGTTCTTC
clone_size: -; v_call: TRBV5-5; d_call: -; j_call: TRBJ1-1; cdr3_aa: CASSLEAANTEAFF; cdr3_nt: TGTGCCAGCAGCTTGGAGGCAGCGAACACTGAAGCTTTCTTT
clone_size: -; v_call: TRBV5-1; d_call: -; j_call: TRBJ1-2; cdr3_aa: CASSLETDYGYTF; cdr3_nt: TGCGCCAGCAGCTTGGAGACAGACTATGGCTACACCTTC